A single sample is the source of the 30 T cell receptor beta chains below, sequenced in a study of metastatic and nonmetastatic thyroid tumors. Every patient underwent thyroid surgery untreated. Through MiXCR, TCRdb re-clonotyped the PCR reads. This sample has 25,000 to 35,000 clones, with under 4.5% found just once. Sequencing was performed on blood. These receptors all stem from a female donor with papillary thyroid cancer or a benign thyroid nodule (not recorded which). Some clones in this sample may be carry-over from other donors' samples.

This clone was observed at least ten times. The gene calls are TRBV4-1 and TRBJ2-7, with D perhaps TRBD2 (6 bases). V was clipped by 4 bases and J by 4 bases, with 14 bases between them. The CDR3 loop spans 14 amino acids. Germline loops: CDR1 MGHRA, CDR2 YSYEKL. CDR3 bases: TGCGCCAGCAGCCGGTCGGAGGGTTTGTACGAGCAGTACTTC. It yields the protein CASSRSEGLYEQYF.

As concerns this clone: The junction departs from germline at one end; a sequencing error may be responsible. The chain carries TRBV9 and TRBJ1-1; D is possibly TRBD1 (5 bases). Germline V gives CDR1 SGDLS, CDR2 YYNGEE. The CDR3 is made up of 13 amino acids. Written as DNA, the CDR3 is TGTGCCAGCAGCGTATGGGGGAACACTGCAGCTTTCTTT. Translating it yields CASSVWGNTAAFF.

In this sample, this clone turned up a few times. The chain links TRBV28 to TRBJ2-5; TRBD2 is a possible D gene (6 bases). CDR1 MDHEN and CDR2 SYDVKM come from the germline V gene. V was pared by 6 bases and J by 4 bases, with 12 bases between. The CDR3 sequence is 13 residues long. CDR3 sequence reads: CASRLFGGETQYF. DNA of the CDR3: TGTGCCAGCAGACTCTTCGGGGGAGAGACCCAGTACTTC.

In its sample, this clone was seen a few times. No conserved phenylalanine or tryptophan is present at the end of the CDR3, so a read error is the likely explanation. The CDR3 DNA follows: TGTGCCATCAGCCCCGGACAGGGGGCTAAATATGGCTACACCCTC. It codes for CAISPGQGAKYGYTL. The gene calls are TRBV10-3 and TRBJ1-2; 11 bases are a match to TRBD1. There are 15 residues in the CDR3. Germline V gene sequence: CDR1 ENHRY, CDR2 SYGVKD.

Comment on this clone: A read error may account for a junction end that differs from germline. This CDR3 reads CAGSLVIQAQNTEAFF. The CDR3 DNA reads TGCGCCGGCAGCTTGGTAATACAGGCCCAGAACACTGAAGCTTTCTTT. The chain is built from TRBV5-1 and TRBJ1-1; possible D gene TRBD1, 5 bases. The CDR3 extends over 16 amino acids. CDR1 is SGHRS and CDR2 is YFSETQ in the germline V gene.

This clone qualifies as medium-sized (0.01 to 0.1%). This chain uses TRBV6-1 with TRBJ2-2, with D possibly matching TRBD1 (5 bases). The CDR3 length is 15 residues. Germline V gene lookup returns CDR1 MNHNS and CDR2 SASEGT. V shed 6 bases and J shed 4 bases, with 15 bases lying between them. This CDR3 reads CASSLDGQPTGELFF. In DNA, the CDR3 is TGTGCCAGCAGCCTTGACGGACAACCCACCGGGGAGCTGTTTTTT.

This clone was counted ten times or more. This sequence joins TRBV9 and TRBJ2-5, with D tentatively TRBD1 or TRBD2 (5 bases each). Trimming shortened V by 0 bases and J by 5 bases, and 11 bases separated the two germline ends. The CDR3 contains 14 residues. Germline V lookup: CDR1 SGDLS, CDR2 YYNGEE. This chain's CDR3 is CASSVVGGLETQYF. The CDR3 coding sequence is TGTGCCAGCAGCGTAGTTGGGGGATTGGAGACCCAGTACTTC. Filled out from reference TRBV9 and TRBJ2-5, the complete variable domain reads DSGVTQTPKHLITATGQRVTLRCSPRSGDLSVYWYQQSLDQGLQFLIQYYNGEERAKGNILERFSAQQFPDLHSELNLSSLELGDSALYFCASSVVGGLETQYFGPGTRLLVL.

Ten or more counts support this clone. V and J are TRBV19 and TRBJ1-1, with TRBD1 matching over 8 bases. Unmatched junction bases numbered 4, after V lost 3 bases and J lost 7 bases. The CDR3 length is 13 residues. Germline V gene data show CDR1 as LNHDA and CDR2 as SQIVND (reference sequence). The CDR3 region is CASSMDRALEAFF. CDR3 coding DNA: TGTGCCAGTAGTATGGACAGGGCCCTTGAAGCTTTCTTT.

This sequence joins TRBV11-2 and TRBJ2-2; D is unclear. Germline CDR1 and CDR2: SGHAT and FQNNGV. Trimming took off 2 bases at V and 1 base at J, with 5 bases between the two ends. The CDR3 extends over 14 amino acids. The CDR3 region has the DNA TGTGCCAGCAGCTTAAGGGTGAACACCGGGGAGCTGTTTTTT. Translation: CASSLRVNTGELFF. Full variable domain (rest looked up from reference TRBV11-2 and TRBJ2-2): EAGVAQSPRYKIIEKRQSVAFWCNPISGHATLYWYQQILGQGPKLLIQFQNNGVVDDSQLPKDRFSAERLKGVDSTLKIQPAKLEDSAVYLCASSLRVNTGELFFGEGSRLTVL.

The chain couples TRBV7-9 to TRBJ1-2; 10 nucleotides agree with TRBD1. CDR1 and CDR2 (germline): SEHNR, FQNEAQ (reference sequence). V lost 2 bases and J lost 3; bases outside the gene matches: 3. The CDR3 covers 15 residues. The CDR3: CASSLFGTGDYGYTF. The CDR3 DNA follows: TGTGCCAGCAGCTTATTCGGGACAGGGGACTATGGCTACACCTTC. Using reference TRBV7-9 and TRBJ1-2 for the parts outside the CDR3, the full variable domain is DTGVSQNPRHKITKRGQNVTFRCDPISEHNRLYWYRQTLGQGPEFLTYFQNEAQLEKSRLLSDRFSAERPKGSFSTLEIQRTEQGDSAMYLCASSLFGTGDYGYTFGSGTRLTVV.

This clone was seen ten or more times. The CDR3 is CSARGDRDTEAFF. The CDR3 nucleotides read TGCAGTGCTAGAGGGGACAGAGACACTGAAGCTTTCTTT. V is TRBV20-1 and J is TRBJ1-1, with 7 bases identical to TRBD1. Germline-derived CDR1 and CDR2 are DFQATT and SNEGSKA (reference sequence). The trim removed 1 base at V and 3 bases at J, leaving 2 bases unmatched. CDR3 length equals 13 residues.

In this sample, this clone is medium-sized. The J gene is TRBJ2-7, the V gene TRBV27, with 7 bases fitting TRBD1. This CDR3 is 14 amino acids long. CDR1 is MNHEY and CDR2 is SMNVEV in the germline V gene (reference sequence). Unmatched junction bases numbered 7, after V lost 5 bases and J lost 3 bases. The CDR3 protein is CASSPQRTGYEQYF. The CDR3 bases are TGTGCCAGCAGTCCCCAAAGGACAGGCTACGAGCAGTACTTC.

This clone was found many times. The chain recombines TRBV20-1 with TRBJ1-6; 7 bases are a match to TRBD1. V gave up 2 bases and J gave up 5 bases; unmatched junction bases: 9. Germline CDR1 reads DFQATT; CDR2 reads SNEGSKA (reference sequence). The length of the CDR3 is 16 residues. The CDR3: CSARPEDRPNNSPLHF. The CDR3 DNA is TGCAGTGCTAGACCCGAGGACAGGCCTAATAATTCACCCCTCCACTTT.

The chain employs TRBV5-1 and TRBJ2-2; 7 bases line up with TRBD2. The CDR3 is 15 amino acids. The germline gives CDR1 SGHRS, CDR2 YFSETQ. V gave up 3 bases and J gave up 5 bases; unmatched junction bases: 7. The CDR3 loop reads CASSSAGVGTGELFF. CDR3 sequence (DNA): TGCGCCAGCAGCTCTGCGGGAGTAGGTACCGGGGAGCTGTTTTTT.

The gene calls are TRBV6-4 and TRBJ2-2; TRBD2 matches 8 bases. The V and J ends lost 6 bases and 3 bases, in that order; junction bases with no gene match: 6. Per germline, CDR1 MRHNA and CDR2 SNTAGT. The CDR3 has 15 amino acids. The CDR3 DNA reads TGTGCCAGCAGCGCTCTAGCGGGTGACACCGGGGAGCTGTTTTTT. This sequence encodes CASSALAGDTGELFF.

This clone was detected ten times or more. V is TRBV25-1 and J is TRBJ2-4; 11 bases fit TRBD2. The CDR3 contains 16 residues. The V gene end was trimmed by 3 bases and the J gene end by 5 bases; junction bases not matched to a gene: 6. Germline CDR1 and CDR2: MGHDK and SYGVNS. The CDR3 loop is CASSDEGGLAENIQYF. CDR3 coding DNA: TGTGCCAGCAGTGACGAAGGGGGACTAGCGGAAAACATTCAGTACTTC.

In the case of this clone: At one end, the junction sequence differs from germline, possibly due to a read error. V gene TRBV12-3 or TRBV12-4 combines with J gene TRBJ2-3; D unresolved. CDR3 length: 15 amino acids. DNA of the CDR3: TGTGCCAGCAGCTTAGGGCAGGCGATTACAGATACGCAGTATTTT. Translated: CASSLGQAITDTQYF.

This clone was seen ten or more times. The chain couples TRBV15 to TRBJ2-1; 8 bases map to TRBD1. After removal of 2 bases from V and 6 bases from J, the junction contained 3 bases not matched to a gene. Germline V gene data show CDR1 as LNHNV and CDR2 as YYDKDF (reference sequence). The CDR3 runs to 14 residues. CDR3 sequence reads: CATSRRTGLNEQFF. The DNA for the CDR3 is TGTGCCACCAGCAGAAGGACAGGGCTCAATGAGCAGTTCTTC.

The table lists this clone with a few counts. The gene calls are TRBV6-5 and TRBJ1-2; D is unclear. Germline V gene lookup returns CDR1 MNHEY and CDR2 SVGAGI. The V gene lost 2 bases and the J gene lost 2 bases, with 9 bases spanning the gap. CDR3 length: 14 amino acids. This chain's CDR3 is CASSYRPVNYGYTF. Written as DNA, the CDR3 is TGTGCCAGCAGTTACAGGCCGGTGAACTATGGCTACACCTTC.

This clone was seen many times. The chain combines TRBV18 with TRBJ2-7; D gene ambiguous. The CDR3 is 12 amino acids. The germline V and J ends were trimmed by 3 bases and 6 bases, with 9 bases remaining between them. CDR1 KGHSH and CDR2 LQKENI come from the germline V gene. The CDR3, as DNA: TGTGCCAGCTCACCCGCAATGAGCGAGCAGTACTTC. Residues: CASSPAMSEQYF.

The chain joins TRBV30 to TRBJ2-2; 11 nucleotides agree with TRBD2. Trimming cost V 8 bases and J 6 bases; bases outside gene matches: 8. Germline CDR1 reads GTSNPN; CDR2 reads SVGIG (reference sequence). The CDR3 runs 14 residues. Written as DNA, the CDR3 is TGTGCCCATAGCGGGAGGGCCGAGGCCGGGGAGCTGTTTTTT. Its translation is CAHSGRAEAGELFF.

This clone was counted between two and nine times. This sequence joins TRBV6-5 and TRBJ1-2; the D gene is possibly TRBD1 (5 bases). The CDR3 has 14 amino acids. From germline, CDR1 is MNHEY and CDR2 SVGAGI. With 0 bases removed from V and 4 bases from J, the gap between germline ends came to 9 bases. The CDR3 bases are TGTGCCAGCAGTTACTCGGGGCCGATCTATGGCTACACCTTC. Translating gives CASSYSGPIYGYTF.

The chain has TRBV19 and TRBJ1-1, with TRBD1 matching over 8 bases. CDR1 and CDR2 (germline): LNHDA, SQIVND (reference sequence). CDR3 size: 17 residues. V lost 5 bases and J lost 2; bases outside the gene matches: 13. The CDR3 sequence: CASSPRTGSALNTEAFF. CDR3 nucleotides: TGTGCCAGTAGTCCCCGGACAGGGTCCGCCTTAAACACTGAAGCTTTCTTT.

This clone is labeled medium-sized (0.01 to 0.1%). Germline and junction disagree at one end, which may indicate a read error. The chain combines TRBV2 with TRBJ2-3; 9 bases match TRBD2. The CDR3 has 14 amino acids. CDR1 and CDR2 from the germline V gene are SNHLY and FYNNEI. CDR3 nucleotides: TGTGCCAGCCCCCCCGGGACTAGCAAAGATACGCAGTATTTT. Its protein product is CASPPGTSKDTQYF. Together with reference TRBV2 and TRBJ2-3, the CDR3 gives the full variable domain: EPEVTQTPSHQVTQMGQEVILRCVPISNHLYFYWYRQILGQKVEFLVSFYNNEISEKSEIFDDQFSVERPDGSNFTLKIRSTKLEDSAMYFCASPPGTSKDTQYFGPGTRLTVL.

This chain uses TRBV6-5 with TRBJ1-2; D unclear. The germline V gene encodes CDR1 MNHEY and CDR2 SVGAGI. The CDR3 is 13 amino acids. V was cut by 4 bases and J by 4 bases, with 10 bases left in between. The CDR3 reads CASSSIDGYGYTF. CDR3 sequence (DNA): TGTGCCAGCAGTTCTATAGATGGCTATGGCTACACCTTC.

In this sample, this clone turned up many times. The gene calls are TRBV30 and TRBJ1-1; weak D call: TRBD1 (5 bases). V lost 5 bases and J lost 3, with 10 bases in between. The CDR3 spans 12 residues. Germline CDR1 is GTSNPN and CDR2 is SVGIG (reference sequence). The CDR3 here is CAWDSGYTEAFF. In nucleotides, the CDR3 is TGTGCCTGGGACAGTGGATACACTGAAGCTTTCTTT.

This chain uses TRBV6-1 with TRBJ2-1, with D maybe TRBD1 (6 bases). This CDR3 comprises 11 residues. From germline, CDR1 is MNHNS and CDR2 SASEGT. The V end lost 7 bases, the J end lost 16 bases, and 17 bases lay between the germline ends. The CDR3 DNA reads TGTGCCAGCAAAATCGGGGACATTGTCTTCTTC. Encoded protein: CASKIGDIVFF.

The rearrangement uses TRBV2 and TRBJ2-7, with 7 bases lining up with TRBD2. Germline V gene data show CDR1 as SNHLY and CDR2 as FYNNEI. There are 13 residues in the CDR3. V was pared by 6 bases and J by 7 bases, with 9 bases of the junction left unmatched. CDR3 loop: CASSTTGGLEQYF. The CDR3 DNA follows: TGTGCCAGCAGCACGACGGGGGGTCTGGAGCAGTACTTC. Full variable domain (outside the CDR3, taken from reference TRBV2 and TRBJ2-7): EPEVTQTPSHQVTQMGQEVILRCVPISNHLYFYWYRQILGQKVEFLVSFYNNEISEKSEIFDDQFSVERPDGSNFTLKIRSTKLEDSAMYFCASSTTGGLEQYFGPGTRLTVT.

This clone is medium-sized within its sample. V usage is TRBV28 and J usage is TRBJ1-2; weak D call: TRBD1 (6 bases). The germline V gene has CDR1 MDHEN and CDR2 SYDVKM. Trimming removed 4 bases at V and 4 bases at J, with 10 bases between. The CDR3 runs to 13 residues. The DNA for the CDR3 is TGTGCCAGCAGTTCGGGGGGGCGCTATGGCTACACCTTC. Translating it yields CASSSGGRYGYTF.

This clone was counted at least ten times. V usage is TRBV19 and J usage is TRBJ2-2; 9 bases fit TRBD2. Trimming at V came to 6 bases and at J to 2 bases, leaving 4 bases not matched to a gene. The CDR3 runs to 15 residues. Germline CDR1 is LNHDA and CDR2 is SQIVND (reference sequence). Here the CDR3 reads CASSLAGLNTGELFF. The DNA for the CDR3 is TGTGCCAGTAGCCTAGCGGGATTAAACACCGGGGAGCTGTTTTTT. Combining the CDR3 with reference TRBV19 and TRBJ2-2 gives the whole variable domain DGGITQSPKYLFRKEGQNVTLSCEQNLNHDAMYWYRQDPGQGLRLIYYSQIVNDFQKGDIAEGYSVSREKKESFPLTVTSAQKNPTAFYLCASSLAGLNTGELFFGEGSRLTVL.